This T cell receptor (beta chain) was found in a study of CD8+ T cells in alopecia areata. Study-wide context: For 6 to 18 months, tofacitinib was taken, and 6 months off drug followed. The authors scored treated patients' severity by affected scalp percentage.

Treatment of the sample: oral pan-JAK inhibitor, 5-10 mg twice daily. RNA extraction and reverse transcription yielded cDNA as sequencing template. Only in-frame clones appear in the TCRdb table, and some are missing; sequencing was by immunoSEQ multiplex PCR. The sample contains 210,000 or so clones, under 70% of which appear only once. Trimming removed 1 base from V and 4 bases from J, with 7 bases in between. This CDR3 contains 12 residues. Germline V lookup: CDR1 GTSNPN, CDR2 SVGIG (reference sequence). Study-wide findings and caveats: Lesional scalp, notably in alopecia totalis/universalis, had clonality above that of normal scalp.

This clone was seen once. As yet, its antigen is unknown. The sample has other DNA sequences that encode this CDR3 too. The genes are TRBV30 and TRBJ1-2; no clear D. This specimen was CD4+ T cells sorted from blood, taken around week 42, from a patient treated with tofacitinib. The receptor was isolated from a human donor with alopecia areata. The CDR3 nucleotides are TGTGCCTGGAGTGGCGGACCCTATGGCTACACCTTC. This codes for CAWSGGPYGYTF.